Reported below is one TCR beta chain. Its antigen is still unknown. Data came from immunoSEQ multiplex PCR; TCRdb stores just in-frame clones and leaves some out. The table includes about 76,000 clones, around 80% detected once. These data originate in a study of radiotherapy plus CTLA-4 blockade in lung cancer. Study-level findings and limits: Tumor-origin TCR clones grew in blood after radiotherapy plus ipilimumab.

CDR1 is SGHDN and CDR2 is FVKESK in the germline V gene. The CDR3 totals 14 residues. V dropped 0 bases and J dropped 8 bases, with 12 bases sitting between them. The sequence was obtained from a human donor with non-small cell lung cancer who had stable disease on radiotherapy plus ipilimumab. The input for sequencing was peripheral blood, taken from a patient treated with radiotherapy plus ipilimumab. The chain links TRBV14 to TRBJ2-3, with D perhaps matching TRBD1 (5 bases). The CDR3 DNA sequence: TGTGCCAGCAGCCAAGAGTGGGAAAGGGGTACGCAGTATTTT. This translates into CASSQEWERGTQYF.